These 32 T cell receptor beta chains were all obtained from the same sample, sequenced in a study of cytomegalovirus exposure and HLA in healthy donors. Both 60 Vbeta primers and 13 Jbeta primers went into the PCR. Using immunoSEQ multiplex PCR, the repertoire was profiled, and TCRdb retains in-frame clones only, with some absent. The sample contains some 98,000 clones, about 80% of which appear only once. Sequencing input: PBMCs. The receptors derive from a man in his forties in good health and CMV-seronegative.

The chain joins TRBV4-1 to TRBJ2-7, with D uncertain. Germline CDR1 reads MGHRA; CDR2 reads YSYEKL. V gave up 0 bases and J gave up 2 bases, with 14 bases separating them. CDR3 length: 16 amino acids. This CDR3 reads CASSQDSLDFTYEQYF. The CDR3 nucleotides read TGCGCCAGCAGCCAAGATTCCCTCGACTTTACCTACGAGCAGTACTTC.

The rearrangement joins TRBV7-8 to TRBJ2-7, with a possible D match to TRBD2 (5 bases). The V end lost 5 bases, the J end lost 4 bases, and 12 bases lay between the germline ends. Germline V gives CDR1 SGHVS, CDR2 FQNEAQ. The CDR3 runs 13 residues. CDR3 DNA: TGTGCCAGCAGCACCCGCGGGCGGTACGAGCAGTACTTC. Its protein is CASSTRGRYEQYF. The whole variable domain, filled in from reference TRBV7-8 and TRBJ2-7, reads GAGVSQSPRYKVAKRGQDVALRCDPISGHVSLFWYQQALGQGPEFLTYFQNEAQLDKSGLPSDRFFAERPEGSVSTLKIQRTQQEDSAVYLCASSTRGRYEQYFGPGTRLTVT.

This rearrangement joins TRBV7-8 to TRBJ2-7; 8 bases line up with TRBD1. V lost 5 bases and J lost 7; bases outside the gene matches: 7. The CDR3 loop spans 13 amino acids. CDR1 and CDR2 from the germline V gene are SGHVS and FQNEAQ. The chain's CDR3 is CASSLETGVEQYF. Here the CDR3 DNA reads TGTGCCAGCAGCCTAGAGACAGGGGTAGAGCAGTACTTC.

The chain employs TRBV27 and TRBJ2-1, with TRBD2 as a possible D gene (5 bases). The CDR3 consists of 15 residues. Germline values: CDR1 MNHEY, CDR2 SMNVEV (reference sequence). Trimming took 3 bases from V and 6 from J, leaving 15 bases between them. The CDR3 coding sequence is TGTGCCAGCAGTTTGGCGGGTTATCCTCTCAATGAGCAGTTCTTC. This sequence encodes CASSLAGYPLNEQFF.

This clone appeared once. The chain carries TRBV27 and TRBJ2-1; 7 bases align to TRBD1. Germline assignment: CDR1 MNHEY and CDR2 SMNVEV (reference sequence). The CDR3 loop spans 14 amino acids. V shed 4 bases and J 5 bases; nucleotides not matched to a gene: 5. This CDR3 reads CASSSLGTDNEQFF. The CDR3 nucleotides read TGTGCCAGCAGTTCCCTCGGGACAGACAATGAGCAGTTCTTC.

V and J are TRBV11-3 and TRBJ2-2; D may be TRBD1 (6 bases). This CDR3 is built from 15 residues. The V end was cut by 2 bases, the J end by 2 bases, with 9 bases between. Germline V lookup: CDR1 SGHNT, CDR2 YENEEA. CDR3 nucleotide sequence: TGTGCCAGCAGCTTAAGGACAGATAACACCGGGGAGCTGTTTTTT. It codes for CASSLRTDNTGELFF.

The genes are TRBV11-2 and TRBJ1-4; no clear D gene. Germline lookup yields CDR1 SGHAT and CDR2 FQNNGV. The CDR3 has 18 amino acids. V lost 0 bases, J lost 7 bases, and 21 bases lay in between. The DNA of the CDR3 is TGTGCCAGCAGCTTAGACCCTCCGAGGAGGAGCGATCTTGAAAAACTGTTTTTT. Encoded protein: CASSLDPPRRSDLEKLFF.

The chain has TRBV18 and TRBJ2-5; D might be TRBD2 (5 bases). This CDR3 is 17 amino acids long. With 4 bases removed from V and 7 bases from J, the gap between germline ends came to 25 bases. From germline, CDR1 is KGHSH and CDR2 LQKENI. CDR3 residues: CASSLDEWLAKSGTQYF. Here the CDR3 DNA reads TGTGCCAGCTCACTGGATGAATGGCTAGCAAAAAGCGGGACCCAGTACTTC.

The rearrangement uses TRBV7-9 and TRBJ1-4, with D maybe TRBD1 (5 bases). The ends were cut back, 5 bases at V and 4 bases at J, with 14 bases in the middle. Germline V CDR1 and CDR2: SEHNR, FQNEAQ (reference sequence). This CDR3 contains 15 residues. CDR3 nucleotides: TGTGCCAGCAGCGCCCCCGGGGGAGTTAATGAAAAACTGTTTTTT. It translates to CASSAPGGVNEKLFF.

This clone was observed a handful of times. The rearrangement joins TRBV18 to TRBJ1-2, with a possible D match to TRBD1 (6 bases). The CDR3 has 16 amino acids. Trimming took off 6 bases at V and 2 bases at J, with 19 bases between the two ends. CDR1 and CDR2 from the germline V gene are KGHSH and LQKENI. CDR3 protein: CASSLDTGGDNYGYTF. The CDR3 region has the DNA TGTGCCAGCTCCCTCGACACGGGGGGCGACAACTATGGCTACACCTTC.

This clone was seen once. This sequence joins TRBV11-2 and TRBJ2-7; D unclear. Per the germline V gene, CDR1 is SGHAT and CDR2 is FQNNGV. The CDR3 contains 15 residues. Trimming stripped 4 bases from V and 4 bases from J, with 17 bases between. The CDR3 DNA reads as TGTGCCAGCAGCTCCGTCCCCCAGGCAGGATACGAGCAGTACTTC. It translates to CASSSVPQAGYEQYF.

This clone was seen once. J is TRBJ2-5 and V is TRBV29-1; 7 nucleotides align to TRBD2. Trimming took 7 bases from V and 4 from J; bases not matched to a gene: 12. Germline CDR1 is SQVTM and CDR2 is ANQGSEA. This CDR3 is built from 14 residues. This chain's CDR3 is CSAGTSGAAETQYF. The DNA for the CDR3 is TGCAGCGCCGGAACCAGCGGGGCGGCAGAGACCCAGTACTTC.

The V and J genes are TRBV4-1 and TRBJ2-7, with TRBD2 identical over 9 bases. J gave up 4 bases and V 1 base, and 5 bases lay outside the gene matches. Germline CDR1 is MGHRA and CDR2 is YSYEKL. The CDR3 covers 15 residues. DNA of the CDR3: TGCGCCAGCAGCCAAGTGGCTAGCGGGGAATACGAGCAGTACTTC. As protein: CASSQVASGEYEQYF.

This chain connects TRBV19 to TRBJ2-7; 7 bases match TRBD1. The germline V gene encodes CDR1 LNHDA and CDR2 SQIVND (reference sequence). This CDR3 has 13 residues. The V segment lost 10 bases and the J segment 3 bases; nucleotides outside the gene matches: 9. The CDR3 region is CATKGDRLYEQYF. The CDR3 DNA sequence: TGTGCCACCAAGGGGGACAGACTCTACGAGCAGTACTTC. The full variable domain, rest sourced from reference TRBV19 and TRBJ2-7, is DGGITQSPKYLFRKEGQNVTLSCEQNLNHDAMYWYRQDPGQGLRLIYYSQIVNDFQKGDIAEGYSVSREKKESFPLTVTSAQKNPTAFYLCATKGDRLYEQYFGPGTRLTVT.

The chain carries TRBV9 and TRBJ1-4; 7 nucleotides match TRBD1. Germline V gene sequence: CDR1 SGDLS, CDR2 YYNGEE. Losses at the gene ends were 0 bases for V and 4 bases for J; bases not matched to a gene: 3. The CDR3 contains 15 residues. CDR3 nucleotides: TGTGCCAGCAGCGTAGCTGGGACAGATAATGAAAAACTGTTTTTT. This encodes CASSVAGTDNEKLFF.

The chain joins TRBV27 to TRBJ2-7, with 7 positions matching TRBD1. Germline CDR1 and CDR2: MNHEY and SMNVEV (reference sequence). This CDR3 contains 15 residues. V dropped 5 bases and J dropped 3; count of bases not matched to a gene: 10. In DNA, the CDR3 is TGTGCCAGCAGTACGAAAACGGGACAGCGCTACGAGCAGTACTTC. Translation: CASSTKTGQRYEQYF.

J is TRBJ2-1 and V is TRBV19; TRBD2 agrees at 10 bases. The CDR3 is made up of 16 amino acids. Germline V gives CDR1 LNHDA, CDR2 SQIVND (reference sequence). V lost 0 bases, J lost 4 bases, and 3 bases stayed unmatched. The CDR3 coding sequence is TGTGCCAGTAGTATAGAGGCTAGCGGGAGATACAATGAGCAGTTCTTC. Translation gives CASSIEASGRYNEQFF.

DNA of the CDR3: TGTGCCAGTAGTATACTAGGGGGGGTTCAAGCCCAGCATTTT. This translates into CASSILGGVQAQHF. The chain recombines TRBV19 with TRBJ1-5; the D gene is possibly TRBD1 (6 bases). Trimming took off 2 bases at V and 11 bases at J, with 16 bases between the two ends. The CDR3 has 14 residues. CDR1 is LNHDA and CDR2 is SQIVND in the germline V gene (reference sequence).

Only a few counts were recorded for this clone. The chain couples TRBV2 to TRBJ1-1, with D possibly matching TRBD1 (5 bases). The germline V gene encodes CDR1 SNHLY and CDR2 FYNNEI. This CDR3 spans 14 amino acids. V was trimmed by 5 bases and J by 0 bases, leaving 10 bases between them. CDR3 sequence (DNA): TGTGCCAGCAGTATGACAGCTTTGAACACTGAAGCTTTCTTT. Amino acids: CASSMTALNTEAFF.

The chain has TRBV6-7 and TRBJ2-2, with TRBD1 matching 8 bases. TRBV6-7 falls under the ORF class, with uncertain function. V lost 4 bases to trimming and J lost 3 bases; unmatched junction nucleotides: 16. The CDR3 contains 19 residues. Here the CDR3 reads CASSFHPSGQGRYTGELFF. CDR3 sequence (DNA): TGTGCCAGCAGTTTCCACCCCTCTGGACAGGGACGTTACACCGGGGAGCTGTTTTTT.

The chain employs TRBV7-3 and TRBJ2-1; D gene ambiguous. Trimming took off 3 bases at V and 9 bases at J, with 12 bases between the two ends. This CDR3 spans 13 amino acids. The germline V gene encodes CDR1 SGHTA and CDR2 FQGTGA. CDR3 nucleotides: TGTGCCAGCAGCTTGGATTTTGGGCGTGAGCAGTTCTTC. It codes for CASSLDFGREQFF.

The CDR3 loop reads CASSQVYAADTQYF. Here the CDR3 DNA reads TGCGCCAGCAGCCAAGTATACGCGGCAGATACGCAGTATTTT. The chain couples TRBV4-3 to TRBJ2-3, with D hard to call. The V end was cut by 1 base, the J end by 4 bases, with 9 bases between. From germline, CDR1 is LGHNA and CDR2 YSLEER. The CDR3 length is 14 residues.

The V gene is TRBV5-1, the J gene TRBJ2-7, with 10 nucleotides matching TRBD2. J was trimmed by 7 bases and V by 2 bases; bases with no gene match: 9. This CDR3 has 15 amino acids. Germline V gives CDR1 SGHRS, CDR2 YFSETQ. DNA of the CDR3: TGCGCCAGCAGCTTCCCCACTAGCGGGATAGGGGAGCAGTACTTC. Its protein product is CASSFPTSGIGEQYF.

The table lists this clone with a few counts. The V gene is TRBV7-2, the J gene TRBJ2-5, with 10 bases lining up with TRBD2. The end of the DNA aligns better with TRBJ2-7, so the J call may be wrong. This CDR3 region has 16 residues. Germline V gene sequence: CDR1 SGHTA, CDR2 FQGNSA. CDR3 protein: CASSLEWSSGGHEQYF. CDR3 coding DNA: TGTGCCAGCAGCTTAGAATGGTCTAGCGGGGGCCACGAGCAGTACTTC.

The V call is TRBV9, the J call TRBJ2-7; 7 nucleotides match TRBD2. CDR1 and CDR2 from the germline V gene are SGDLS and YYNGEE. The CDR3 loop spans 14 amino acids. The trim removed 0 bases at V and 6 bases at J, leaving 6 bases unmatched. CDR3 sequence (DNA): TGTGCCAGCAGCGTAGTGGGGAGGGTGCGCGAGCAGTACTTC. It specifies CASSVVGRVREQYF. Combining the CDR3 with reference TRBV9 and TRBJ2-7 gives the whole variable domain DSGVTQTPKHLITATGQRVTLRCSPRSGDLSVYWYQQSLDQGLQFLIQYYNGEERAKGNILERFSAQQFPDLHSELNLSSLELGDSALYFCASSVVGRVREQYFGPGTRLTVT.

This chain joins TRBV30 and TRBJ2-5; D remains unclear. CDR1 and CDR2 (germline): GTSNPN, SVGIG (reference sequence). There are 14 residues in the CDR3. V was shortened by 3 bases and J by 5 bases, with 16 bases between the two germline ends. The CDR3: CAWRLGGEVETQYF. The CDR3 coding sequence is TGTGCCTGGAGGCTGGGTGGTGAGGTGGAGACCCAGTACTTC.

The chain employs TRBV7-6 and TRBJ2-1; 7 bases are a match to TRBD2. The CDR3 has 16 residues. The J segment lost 9 bases and the V segment lost 1 base, leaving 12 bases of the junction unmatched. Germline CDR1 SGHVS, CDR2 FNYEAQ. The CDR3, as DNA: TGTGCCAGCAGCTTAGTTCTACCTAGCGGCTTCGGTGAGCAGTTCTTC. Protein sequence: CASSLVLPSGFGEQFF.

The CDR3 sequence: CASRTTGDNSPLHF. CDR3 bases: TGCGCCAGCAGGACGACAGGGGATAATTCACCCCTCCACTTT. The chain combines TRBV5-1 with TRBJ1-6, with 8 bases lining up with TRBD1. Germline-derived CDR1 and CDR2 are SGHRS and YFSETQ. V lost 5 bases, J lost 5 bases, and 3 bases stayed unmatched. The CDR3 totals 14 residues.

V and J are TRBV6-5 and TRBJ1-2; D uncertain. The germline CDR1 and CDR2 sequences are MNHEY and SVGAGI. The CDR3 is 11 amino acids. The V and J ends lost 8 bases and 7 bases respectively, with 11 bases between them. Written as DNA, the CDR3 is TGTGCCAGCCGAACTGTTAGTGGCTACACCTTC. Translated, it gives CASRTVSGYTF.

This chain links TRBV6-1 with TRBJ2-1, with D tentatively TRBD2 (5 bases). Germline lookup yields CDR1 MNHNS and CDR2 SASEGT. CDR3 length: 11 amino acids. Trimming took off 8 bases at V and 10 bases at J, with 12 bases between the two ends. The CDR3 region has the DNA TGTGCCAGCGAACATAGCGCAGAGCAGTTCTTC. This sequence encodes CASEHSAEQFF.

The sample holds a few counts of this clone. The rearrangement joins TRBV30 to TRBJ1-2, with D maybe TRBD1 (6 bases). This CDR3 region has 14 residues. V dropped 1 base and J dropped 8 bases, with 17 bases sitting between them. Germline V gene data show CDR1 as GTSNPN and CDR2 as SVGIG (reference sequence). CDR3: CAWSGDIHPAGYTF. CDR3 sequence (DNA): TGTGCCTGGAGTGGGGACATCCATCCAGCGGGCTACACCTTC.

This clone has a handful of counts. The chain combines TRBV13 with TRBJ2-1, with a weak D call TRBD2 (7 bases). The CDR3 length is 16 residues. Germline CDR1 and CDR2: PRHDT and FYEKMQ (reference sequence). V shed 0 bases and J shed 2 bases, with 11 bases lying between them. The CDR3 loop reads CASSLGLGGPYNEQFF. The CDR3 bases are TGTGCCAGCAGCTTAGGCCTGGGGGGGCCCTACAATGAGCAGTTCTTC.